Following are 21 T cell receptor beta chains from one sample sequenced in a study of T cells after yellow fever vaccination. Each CDR3 protein is one row after TCRdb ran MiXCR on the 5' RACE reads. The top ten clones hold 15% to 20% of a sample with about 430,000 distinct CDR3 sequences, roughly 20% of them seen once. The source material was PBMCs, sampled before the yellow fever booster vaccination. Receptors originate from a young man who received the YFV17D yellow fever vaccine.

The J gene is TRBJ1-1, the V gene TRBV4-1; D ambiguous. The CDR3 consists of 15 residues. V was pared by 3 bases and J by 4 bases, with 15 bases between. Germline CDR1 MGHRA, CDR2 YSYEKL. CDR3 loop: CASSQGSSSLTEAFF. The CDR3 DNA is TGCGCCAGCAGCCAGGGAAGTTCGAGTCTCACTGAAGCTTTCTTT.

V is TRBV25-1 and J is TRBJ1-2; D ambiguous. The V and J ends lost 4 bases and 7 bases respectively, with 16 bases between them. The CDR3 is made up of 14 amino acids. Germline assignment: CDR1 MGHDK and CDR2 SYGVNS. The CDR3 DNA is TGTGCCAGCAGTGCCGGAGAATGGGTTACTGGCTACACCTTC. Translated: CASSAGEWVTGYTF.

The CDR3 bases are TGTGCCAGCAGCTTATCAAGGGGGGTAGCTGAAGCTTTCTTT. This gives the protein CASSLSRGVAEAFF. This chain joins TRBV7-3 and TRBJ1-1, with D perhaps matching TRBD1 (6 bases). Germline V CDR1 and CDR2: SGHTA, FQGTGA. V was trimmed by 2 bases and J by 6 bases, leaving 13 bases between them. The CDR3 length is 14 residues. The full variable domain, rest sourced from reference TRBV7-3 and TRBJ1-1, is GAGVSQTPSNKVTEKGKYVELRCDPISGHTALYWYRQSLGQGPEFLIYFQGTGAADDSGLPNDRFFAVRPEGSVSTLKIQRTERGDSAVYLCASSLSRGVAEAFFGQGTRLTVV.

Ten or more counts support this clonotype. This sequence joins TRBV4-3 and TRBJ2-3; the D is unclear. Between the trimmed V and J ends, which lost 0 bases and 3 bases, there was a span of 13 bases. This CDR3 contains 16 residues. The germline CDR1 and CDR2 sequences are LGHNA and YSLEER. CDR3 residues: CASSQEARPATDTQYF. DNA for the CDR3: TGCGCCAGCAGCCAAGAGGCCAGACCCGCTACAGATACGCAGTATTTT.

This clonotype was seen a few times. The chain combines TRBV4-2 with TRBJ2-3; 8 bases align to TRBD2. This CDR3 contains 16 residues. Trimming took 0 bases from V and 6 from J; bases not matched to a gene: 8. In germline, CDR1 is LGHNA, CDR2 YNFKEQ. The CDR3 loop reads CASSQDAGGAWDTQYF. As DNA, the CDR3 is TGTGCCAGCAGCCAAGATGCCGGGGGGGCCTGGGATACGCAGTATTTT.

Note on this clonotype: The junction does not match germline at one end; this may be a read error. CDR3 coding DNA: TGCAGCGTTGTGGTGGGACAGGGGGGACAGCCCCGGCATTTT. Translating it yields CSVVVGQGGQPRHF. This chain links TRBV29-1 with TRBJ1-5; 11 bases map to TRBD1. Germline loops: CDR1 SQVTM, CDR2 ANQGSEA. The CDR3 sequence is 14 residues long.

This clonotype was picked up a small number of times. This chain joins TRBV5-1 and TRBJ2-1, with D tentatively TRBD2 (6 bases). V dropped 2 bases and J dropped 7 bases, with 16 bases sitting between them. Germline V gene data show CDR1 as SGHRS and CDR2 as YFSETQ. This CDR3 is built from 15 residues. The CDR3 loop is CASSFDPTGGNEQFF. For the CDR3, the DNA is TGCGCCAGCAGCTTTGATCCGACTGGGGGGAATGAGCAGTTCTTC.

The V call is TRBV27, the J call TRBJ1-5; D may be TRBD1 (6 bases). Per germline, CDR1 MNHEY and CDR2 SMNVEV (reference sequence). Trimming took off 8 bases at V and 0 bases at J, with 14 bases between the two ends. The CDR3 extends over 15 amino acids. The CDR3 coding sequence is TGTGCCAGCGATTCACAGGGCAATAGCAATCAGCCCCAGCATTTT. Residues: CASDSQGNSNQPQHF.

This chain connects TRBV20-1 to TRBJ1-2; tentative D call: TRBD1 (6 bases). CDR3 size: 12 residues. The germline gives CDR1 DFQATT, CDR2 SNEGSKA (reference sequence). CDR3 region: CRPDGGRDGYTF. CDR3 coding DNA: TGCAGGCCGGACGGGGGCAGGGATGGCTACACCTTC.

The chain couples TRBV7-9 to TRBJ2-3; 9 bases agree with TRBD1. There are 17 residues in the CDR3. V was clipped by 5 bases and J by 0 bases; unmatched bases: 9. The germline CDR1 and CDR2 sequences are SEHNR and FQNEAQ (reference sequence). The CDR3 bases are TGTGCCAGCAGCCCCGCGGGACAGGGACGGAGCACAGATACGCAGTATTTT. Translation gives CASSPAGQGRSTDTQYF. Complete variable domain (other parts from reference TRBV7-9 and TRBJ2-3): DTGVSQNPRHKITKRGQNVTFRCDPISEHNRLYWYRQTLGQGPEFLTYFQNEAQLEKSRLLSDRFSAERPKGSFSTLEIQRTEQGDSAMYLCASSPAGQGRSTDTQYFGPGTRLTVL.

This clonotype was observed a few times. The rearrangement links TRBV7-6 to TRBJ2-6; D not resolved. Germline V lookup: CDR1 SGHVS, CDR2 FNYEAQ. The V end lost 5 bases, the J end lost 0 bases, and 8 bases lay between the germline ends. This CDR3 is 15 amino acids long. CDR3 sequence: CASSLSVSGANVLTF. DNA for the CDR3: TGTGCCAGCAGCCTAAGCGTCTCTGGGGCCAACGTCCTGACTTTC.

This sequence joins TRBV9 and TRBJ1-4; D gene unclear. This CDR3 contains 13 residues. Germline V gene sequence: CDR1 SGDLS, CDR2 YYNGEE. Trimming removed 3 bases at V and 8 bases at J, with 11 bases between. The CDR3 DNA is TGTGCCAGCAGCGCCTCGATCTCGGAAAAACTGTTTTTT. Amino acid sequence: CASSASISEKLFF.

This clonotype has just a few counts. V and J are TRBV12-3 or TRBV12-4 and TRBJ1-1; 10 nucleotides agree with TRBD1. The CDR3 is 15 residues long. J lost 4 bases, V lost 3 bases, and 5 bases had no gene match. In DNA, the CDR3 is TGTGCCAGCAGTTTGGGACAGGGGTTGGTCACTGAAGCTTTCTTT. Its translation is CASSLGQGLVTEAFF.

This clonotype was recorded a few times. The J gene is TRBJ1-2, the V gene TRBV5-1, with D possibly TRBD1 on 6 matching bases. Trimming cost V 7 bases and J 8 bases, with 15 bases left between them. The CDR3 has 12 residues. Germline CDR1 is SGHRS and CDR2 is YFSETQ. The CDR3 region has the DNA TGCGCCAGCGCGGGACAAGCAGGGGGCTACACCTTC. Translated: CASAGQAGGYTF.

This clonotype has only a few counts. The V call is TRBV20-1, the J call TRBJ1-2; D is possibly TRBD1 (5 bases). This CDR3 comprises 16 residues. CDR1 is DFQATT and CDR2 is SNEGSKA in the germline V gene (reference sequence). V lost 6 bases, J lost 0 bases, and 20 bases lay in between. In DNA form, the CDR3 reads TGCAGTGCCGGTATAACCTCCCGGGGCACTAACTATGGCTACACCTTC. It is translated as CSAGITSRGTNYGYTF.

This clonotype showed up just a few times. The chain employs TRBV7-8 and TRBJ2-3, with 7 positions matching TRBD2. CDR3 length: 15 amino acids. Germline loops: CDR1 SGHVS, CDR2 FQNEAQ. Losses at the gene ends were 3 bases for V and 0 bases for J; bases not matched to a gene: 3. The CDR3 DNA reads TGTGCCAGCAGCTTCTCTAGCGGTAGCACAGATACGCAGTATTTT. Its translation is CASSFSSGSTDTQYF.

The chain uses TRBV19 and TRBJ1-6; D is uncertain. The ends were cut back, 2 bases at V and 7 bases at J, with 9 bases in the middle. Germline V gene sequence: CDR1 LNHDA, CDR2 SQIVND (reference sequence). The CDR3 consists of 14 residues. The CDR3 sequence: CASSIQTQNSPLHF. The CDR3 coding sequence is TGTGCCAGTAGTATACAGACCCAGAATTCACCCCTCCACTTT. The variable domain in full, completed from reference TRBV19 and TRBJ1-6, reads DGGITQSPKYLFRKEGQNVTLSCEQNLNHDAMYWYRQDPGQGLRLIYYSQIVNDFQKGDIAEGYSVSREKKESFPLTVTSAQKNPTAFYLCASSIQTQNSPLHFGNGTRLTVT.

V usage is TRBV29-1 and J usage is TRBJ1-1, with 7 bases lining up with TRBD1. Looked up from germline, CDR1 is SQVTM and CDR2 is ANQGSEA. This CDR3 is 13 amino acids long. V gave up 8 bases and J gave up 2 bases; unmatched junction bases: 8. CDR3 residues: CSTGQAHNTEAFF. CDR3 sequence (DNA): TGCAGCACCGGACAGGCCCATAACACTGAAGCTTTCTTT. Full variable domain (outside the CDR3, taken from reference TRBV29-1 and TRBJ1-1): SAVISQKPSRDICQRGTSLTIQCQVDSQVTMMFWYRQQPGQSLTLIATANQGSEATYESGFVIDKFPISRPNLTFSTLTVSNMSPEDSSIYLCSTGQAHNTEAFFGQGTRLTVV.

The chain carries TRBV19 and TRBJ2-2, with no clear D. There are 13 residues in the CDR3. Between the trimmed V and J ends, which lost 2 bases and 3 bases, there was a span of 4 bases. From germline, CDR1 is LNHDA and CDR2 SQIVND (reference sequence). In DNA form, the CDR3 reads TGTGCCAGTAGTATAAGGGACACCGGGGAGCTGTTTTTT. The encoded protein is CASSIRDTGELFF. Combining the CDR3 with reference TRBV19 and TRBJ2-2 gives the whole variable domain DGGITQSPKYLFRKEGQNVTLSCEQNLNHDAMYWYRQDPGQGLRLIYYSQIVNDFQKGDIAEGYSVSREKKESFPLTVTSAQKNPTAFYLCASSIRDTGELFFGEGSRLTVL.

In its sample, this clonotype was seen a few times. The V call is TRBV20-1, the J call TRBJ1-1; 8 nucleotides line up with TRBD1. V lost 0 bases, J lost 9 bases, and 12 bases stayed unmatched. Germline V gene sequence: CDR1 DFQATT, CDR2 SNEGSKA (reference sequence). The CDR3 is 15 residues long. The CDR3 here is CSARDPGTGRTKAFF. The DNA of the CDR3 is TGCAGTGCTAGAGATCCCGGGACAGGAAGGACCAAAGCTTTCTTT.

The chain uses TRBV27 and TRBJ1-2, with D unclear. This CDR3 spans 14 amino acids. The V end lost 10 bases, the J end lost 2 bases, and 17 bases lay between the germline ends. Germline V lookup: CDR1 MNHEY, CDR2 SMNVEV (reference sequence). The CDR3 spells CATKSYPGNYGYTF. The CDR3 DNA follows: TGTGCCACCAAAAGTTACCCAGGAAACTATGGCTACACCTTC.